These T cell receptor beta chains were read from a single sample in a study of blood T cell repertoires in COVID-19. The method was immunoSEQ multiplex PCR; TCRdb's version includes in-frame clones alone and lacks a portion of them. The data hold around 330,000 clones, with approximately 88% observed a single time. Sequenced input: peripheral blood. These receptor sequences come from a woman under 40 with COVID-19, enrolled during active disease. The CDR3 runs from the conserved cysteine through the conserved F or W. D genes are given only for firm matches. Rows give clone size only sometimes, using once, few, many, or a class for an expanded clone.

TRBJ2-2	TRBV7-9	-	-	TGTGCCAGCAGCTTCGCCGGGGAGCTGTTTTTT	CASSFAGELFF
TRBJ2-3	TRBV4-3	once	-	TGCGCCAGCAGCCAAGATACGGGGTGGGTCGATACGCAGTATTTT	CASSQDTGWVDTQYF
TRBJ1-5	TRBV19	-	-	TGTGCCAGTAGTATTGGGCTTAGCAATCAGCCCCAGCATTTT	CASSIGLSNQPQHF
TRBJ1-1	TRBV7-2	-	-	TGTGCCAGCAGCCTGGGGCCGTATATGAACACTGAAGCTTTCTTT	CASSLGPYMNTEAFF
TRBJ1-6	TRBV30	-	-	TGTGCCTGGAGTGTAGGGGTCCAGGGTTCACCCCTCCACTTT	CAWSVGVQGSPLHF
TRBJ1-2	TRBV6-5	-	TRBD1	TGTGCCAGCAACAGGGGGGGAGACTATGGCTACACCTTC	CASNRGGDYGYTF
TRBJ2-4	TRBV20-1	-	TRBD1	TGCAGTGCTAGTACCAGACAGGGTTCGACAAACATTCAGTACTTC	CSASTRQGSTNIQYF
TRBJ2-5	TRBV7-8	-	-	TGTGCCAGCAGCCCCATCAACAGGTACCAAGAGACCCAGTACTTC	CASSPINRYQETQYF
TRBJ1-1	TRBV12-3/TRBV12-4	-	TRBD1	TGTGCCAGCAGCCGAGACAGGGCCACTGAAGCTTTCTTT	CASSRDRATEAFF
TRBJ1-5	TRBV28	-	-	TGTGCCAGCAAGACCGGGGGGGGGCTCTATCAGCCCCAGCATTTT	CASKTGGGLYQPQHF
TRBJ1-5	TRBV3-1/TRBV3-2	-	-	TGTGCCAGCAGCCAAGACTTTTCGTCCGGCAATCAGCCCCAGCATTTT	CASSQDFSSGNQPQHF
TRBJ1-2	TRBV27	-	TRBD1	TGTGCCAGCAGTTTGGCAGGGGGCCGTGGCTACACCTTC	CASSLAGGRGYTF
TRBJ1-1	TRBV4-3	-	-	TGCGCCAGCAGCCAAGATACACGGAACACTGAAGCTTTCTTT	CASSQDTRNTEAFF
TRBJ2-3	TRBV5-4	-	-	TGTGCCAGCAGCTTAGCATCTCTTTATAGCACAGATACGCAGTATTTT	CASSLASLYSTDTQYF
TRBJ1-1	TRBV29-1	-	TRBD1	TGCAGCGTGGGGACAGGCCCTTGGGCGGAAGCTTTCTTT	CSVGTGPWAEAFF
TRBJ1-3	TRBV4-2	-	-	TGTGCCAGCAGCCAAGATCGGAAGGGGGTCCTTGGAAACACCATATATTTT	CASSQDRKGVLGNTIYF
TRBJ1-3	TRBV7-9	-	-	TGTGCCAGCAGCTTCGTACAGGGTGGTGGAAACACCATATATTTT	CASSFVQGGGNTIYF
TRBJ1-5	TRBV15	-	TRBD1	TGTGCCACCAGCACTATCCTGATCCGACAGGGTGATCAGCCCCAGCATTTT	CATSTILIRQGDQPQHF
TRBJ2-3	TRBV7-2	-	-	TGTGCCAGCAGCTACCAGAAGACAGATACGCAGTATTTT	CASSYQKTDTQYF
TRBJ1-1	TRBV4-1	-	-	TGCGCCAGCAGCCAAGGGCGGGGGGCCAACACTGAAGCTTTCTTT	CASSQGRGANTEAFF
TRBJ2-7	TRBV5-5	few	TRBD2	TGTGCCAGCAGCCCCTTAGCGGGGGCCTACGAGCAGTACTTC	CASSPLAGAYEQYF
TRBJ1-1	TRBV14	-	-	TGTGCCAGCAGCCAAGATAGAGGCGGGAACACTGAAGCTTTCTTT	CASSQDRGGNTEAFF
TRBJ2-2	TRBV7-2	-	TRBD1	TGTGCCAGCAGCTTAGTCGGACAGGGGACCGGGGAGCTGTTTTTT	CASSLVGQGTGELFF
TRBJ1-1	TRBV6-5	-	TRBD1	TGTGCCAGCAGTACAGACAGGGGAGGTGGATCAGCTTTCTTT	CASSTDRGGGSAFF
TRBJ2-1	TRBV7-9	-	TRBD2	TGTGCCAGCAGCACTGATGGACTAGCGGGGGACCGCTCCTACAATGAGCAGTTCTTC	CASSTDGLAGDRSYNEQFF
TRBJ2-3	TRBV7-9	-	TRBD1	TGTGCCAGCAGCTCATGGGGACAGCCTAGCACAGATACGCAGTATTTT	CASSSWGQPSTDTQYF
TRBJ2-1	TRBV28	-	TRBD2	TGTGCCAGCGTACTGGGCGGGGGGGCGTCCAATGAGCAGTTCTTC	CASVLGGGASNEQFF
TRBJ1-1	TRBV29-1	-	TRBD1	TGCAGCGCCCGACAGGGCCTAAACACTGAAGCTTTCTTT	CSARQGLNTEAFF
TRBJ2-5	TRBV28	-	-	TGTGCCAGCAGTTTTGCAGATTTGGAGACCCAGTACTTC	CASSFADLETQYF
TRBJ1-1	TRBV6-5	-	-	TGTGCCAGCAGTTACCCCCCCGAGAGAGGAGACACTGAAGCTTTCTTT	CASSYPPERGDTEAFF
TRBJ1-2	TRBV19	once	-	TGTGCCAGTAGTAGGCCGTCTGGAGCTAACTATGGCTACACCTTC	CASSRPSGANYGYTF
TRBJ1-5	TRBV12-3/TRBV12-4	-	-	TGTGCCAGCAGTTTAAGGGGACCCCAGCATTTT	CASSLRGPQHF
TRBJ1-2	TRBV7-9	-	-	TGTGCCAGCAGCTCGACCGCATCGGGGGATGGCTACACCTTC	CASSSTASGDGYTF
TRBJ1-2	TRBV7-9	few	-	TGTGCCAGCAGCGCAGGGAATAACTATGGCTACACCTTC	CASSAGNNYGYTF
TRBJ1-1	TRBV10-2	few	-	TGCGCCAGCAGTGAGTTCGAGCTAGAAGCTTTCTTT	CASSEFELEAFF
TRBJ2-3	TRBV12-2	-	-	TGTGCAAGTCGCTTTCTCGACAGTTTGACCCCAACAGATACGCAGTATTTT	CASRFLDSLTPTDTQYF
TRBJ1-2	TRBV6-5	-	TRBD1	TGTGCCAGCAGTAACCAGGGGGCGCAGGGCTACACCTTC	CASSNQGAQGYTF
TRBJ2-1	TRBV6-2/TRBV6-3	-	TRBD1	TGTGCCAGCAGTTCCCGACAGGGGGCGCACGTTGAGCAGTTCTTC	CASSSRQGAHVEQFF
TRBJ1-4	TRBV24-1	-	-	TGTGCCACCTTCTCAAGGCAGGGTGGGAAGGAAAAACTGTTTTTT	CATFSRQGGKEKLFF